The sequence of this T cell receptor (beta chain) was determined in a study of T cell responses to AZD1222 COVID-19 vaccine. Findings of the study overall: Once two AZD1222 doses were given, Spike-specific TCR breadth and depth went up. Reports say nearly half of spike-specific TCRs go after unmutated variant regions. The donor cohort was predominantly white British with a female majority, and clonal diversity may have been underestimated. Among those given AZD1222, only 6 or 7 were seropositive at baseline.

TCRdb's copy holds only in-frame clones and misses some; the assay was immunoSEQ multiplex PCR. The sample holds tens of thousands of clones; 65% to 80% are singletons and the top ten take around 10%. Trimming cost V 10 bases and J 3 bases; bases outside gene matches: 11. The CDR3 runs to 15 residues. Germline CDR1 MNHEY, CDR2 SVGAGI. This clone was found once. Its antigen remains unknown. The rearrangement joins TRBV6-5 to TRBJ1-1, with 10 bases identical to TRBD1. This sequence originates from an adult in good health. The sample in question was peripheral blood, obtained on day 0 of AZD1222 vaccination. CDR3 DNA: TGTGCCACAAAGACAGGGGGCGGAGGGCACACTGAAGCTTTCTTT. Translation gives CATKTGGGGHTEAFF.